The TCR beta chain described here comes from a study of cytomegalovirus exposure and HLA in healthy donors (dated by TCRdb to the late 2010s). Background for the entire study: According to an earlier analysis of several hundred of the donors, about 179 million T cells yielded roughly 100 million unique TCR beta sequences and around 280 Gb of sequence data. The study aimed to test whether signatures of past pathogen exposure could be identified by cataloging public T cell receptors. A later genetic analysis took genome-wide SNP genotypes for about 65% of the 666 donors and used that subset as a discovery cohort. Every repertoire in the discovery cohort had been generated on one and the same sequencing platform. A later analysis re-analyzed previously published TCR beta repertoires from about 600 donors and added high-resolution HLA genotyping to study TCR occurrence patterns. On average, roughly 240,000 unique TCR beta nucleotide sequences were sequenced per donor among a few hundred genotyped donors of the cohort, with approximately 18% of those sequences being non-productive. An early release covering roughly 580 HLA-typed donors comprised about 290 gigabases of sequencing data and around 85 million unique TCR sequences. Four or five DR-DQ haplotypes were treated as single units for association and clustering because of strong linkage in the cohort. Donor age, sex, ethnicity and CMV serostatus were compiled alongside the repertoire data. Rather than drawing on any new phenotypic data, the later analysis identified candidate immune exposures from TCR beta sequences and the way those sequences occurred across donors. The number of donors typed differed by locus, with about 620-630 for A, B, C, DRB1 and DQB1, roughly 520 for DQA1, some 570 for DPA1, and around 430 for DPB1. To predict cytomegalovirus infection status, the study combined high-throughput TCR immunosequencing, statistical association of individual TCRs with disease status, and machine learning. The genetic ancestry cluster associated with self-reported Caucasian donors included approximately 85% of the 398 genotyped donors. The study used immunosequencing to profile the T cell repertoires of 600 to 850 subjects and linked those repertoires to cytomegalovirus serostatus. An earlier analysis of 587 of the donors used high-throughput TCR beta sequencing to judge whether each TCR beta V gene segment behaved as functional or pseudogenic. Besides the first cohort of 500 to 700 subjects, a separate validation cohort made up of 90 to 150 different subjects was used. Class I and class II HLA loci were covered by the typing at four-digit resolution.

In total, 500 to 700 healthy bone marrow donors made up the cohort. Cohort members were all nominally healthy when sampled, although unrecorded immune exposures were likely present. The donor was CMV seronegative and was included in the group of 352 seronegative cohort members. A peripheral blood sample was collected from each donor, and TCR beta sequencing was performed on peripheral blood mononuclear cells. Genomic DNA extraction from the blood cell samples was performed with the Qiagen DNeasy Blood Extraction Kit. Libraries were made using the immunoSEQ multiplex PCR assay. For the multiplex PCR, a mixture combining 60 forward primers for TCR Vbeta segments and 13 reverse primers for TCR Jbeta segments was used. A multiplex PCR assay on genomic DNA amplified the CDR3 region of rearranged TCR beta genes. Amplified TCR beta libraries were sequenced as 87-base-pair reads on the Illumina HiSeq System. Per the authors' processing: A later analysis tallied 80 million to 95 million unique TCR beta chains across the 666 repertoires, and approximately 9.9 million of those chains were shared by two or more donors. A nearest-neighbor algorithm error-corrected the raw reads and collapsed the reads into unique sequences, merging closely related sequences to remove PCR and sequencing errors. To assign V, D and J gene segments, CDR3 sequences were aligned to IMGT reference sequences. Each retained sequence needed at least a six-nucleotide match to both a V gene segment and a J gene segment. Rearrangements were called productive when the CDR3 lacked stop codons and stayed in frame with V and J; all others were non-productive. Following IMGT convention, CDR3 was defined as the stretch from the second conserved V-encoded cysteine to the conserved J-encoded phenylalanine. The earlier analysis of 587 of the donors excluded sequences that lacked an unambiguous match to a single V gene segment. In an earlier analysis of several hundred of the donors, V segments were called functional above 56.7% productive rearrangements and were called segregating when the between-donor standard deviation exceeded 5%. A statistical classification framework was built to diagnose cytomegalovirus status from the catalog of TCR beta chain sequences. A later analysis assigned V and J genes by comparing TCR nucleotide sequences with IMGT/GENE-DB human TR gene sequences. A later analysis assigned CDR3 sequences and most-parsimonious VDJ recombination scenarios with the TCRdist pipeline. In a later analysis, every TCR beta chain was defined by the combination of its CDR3 amino acid sequence and its V-gene family, and reads without a unique V-gene family were dropped. A later analysis removed over 500 highly shared, low-generation-probability nucleotide sequences to deal with suspected cross-contamination and a sequencing artifact. For each public chain, a later analysis derived a clonal expansion index from normalized ranks of inferred template counts within each repertoire. In a later analysis, generation probabilities were computed with a VDJ recombination model fitted to out-of-frame rearrangements, and the resulting probabilities were checked against IGoR. In a later analysis, hypergeometric tests were used to score TCR-TCR, TCR-HLA and TCR-CMV co-occurrence, with a repertoire-size bias correction applied to TCR pairs. To estimate false discovery rates, a later analysis permuted the HLA or CMV assignments 20 times. In a later analysis, co-occurring TCRs were grouped using DBSCAN, and TCRdist sequence similarity was added for clustering within HLA-allele-positive subsets. For co-occurrence clustering, repertoires with fewer than 30,000 or more than 120,000 public chains were excluded, along with four or five repertoires with anomalous nucleotide sharing. Sourced from immuneACCESS, this table was stored by TCRdb with only in-frame sequences that have V and J called. A share of the clones is absent; for the studies checked, an unresolved V gene accounts for under half, and the remainder has no known explanation. V and J calls and clone size come straight from that table; D and trimming were deduced from the DNA. This sample comprises approximately 220,000 clones, approximately 88% of them detected only once. The ten largest clonotypes hold roughly 0.7% of the sample.

The V end loses 6 bases and the J end loses 1 base, and a stretch of 6 bases separates them. Taken from cysteine to phenylalanine, the CDR3 has 12 residues. Here the CDR3 DNA is all that survives: 36 bases in frame from base 1. As encoded in the germline V gene, CDR1 is MNHEY while CDR2 is SVGAGI. About this clone itself: Its antigen is still unknown. Per-base qualities were not stored, and no clone one base away is much larger.

Findings and caveats that apply to the study as a whole: Compared with equally common non-associated chains, HLA-associated TCR beta chains in a later analysis were more clonally expanded and had lower generation probabilities. The study listed 150 to 200 TCR beta chains as associated with cytomegalovirus. The classifier was reported to diagnose cytomegalovirus status with high specificity and sensitivity in both the original cohort and the validation cohort. A further reported finding was that TCR beta sequences accurately predicted the HLA-A and HLA-B alleles for most subjects in the first cohort. A later genetic analysis associated a missense DCLRE1C variant with V-gene and J-gene trimming of TCR beta chains, and an independent cohort replicated the association. Because the 87-base-pair reads could not distinguish some IMGT-functional V segments, including TRBV6-2 and TRBV6-3, those segments were excluded. Presence/absence analyses assumed roughly uniform sequencing depth across donors, an assumption that may not hold. A cluster of highly shared sequence variants was judged likely to be a technical artifact of the sequencing pipeline. Because HLA typing was unavailable for some donors at each locus, only the typed subset was used in association tests. In an earlier analysis of some 540 of the donors, most TCR beta V segments appeared in productive rearrangements about 87% or about 30% of the time, broadly matching IMGT annotations. Most CMV-associated TCR beta chains appeared to be HLA-restricted in a later analysis, and the HLA associations seemed to be driven largely by CMV exposure. In this cohort, only TCR beta chains were sequenced, and detectable features were limited by the absence of alpha or paired-chain data. CMV serostatus was the only immune exposure information available for the cohort. Because counts were too low, seventeen rarely observed V segments, including chromosome 9 orphons, were left out of the earlier analysis of 587 of the donors. Strong co-occurrence of HLA alleles, especially DR and DQ, made assigning TCR associations to individual alleles difficult. In a later analysis, around 17,000 TCR beta sequences were associated with specific HLA alleles at a false discovery rate of 0.05. The authors suggested that the approach could potentially be generalized to other disease states and immunological phenotypes. According to a later analysis, TCR association rates differed among HLA loci, with DRB1 alleles showing the most associated TCRs and HLA-C alleles showing the fewest. While some public TCRs were present in many individuals, most TCR sequences turned up only very rarely across donors. In a later genetic analysis, fewer N-insertions in productive TCRs were reported among donors in an Asian-associated ancestry cluster than the approximately 670-donor mean. In vitro tests confirmed that a few of the cytomegalovirus-associated TCR beta chains recognize cytomegalovirus antigens. A later analysis reported that several top co-occurrence clusters appeared linked to parvovirus B19, influenza, CMV and Epstein-Barr virus. Correlated functional status among segregating V segments might reflect linkage disequilibrium, but an unknown experimental factor could not be ruled out.

The chain joins TRBV6-5 to TRBJ1-2, with TRBD1 perhaps the D gene, on 5 matching bases. The source is a boy aged 2 to 9 in good health and CMV-seronegative. The specimen sequenced was PBMCs. The CDR3 region: CASSRDNYGYTF. The DNA sequence reads TGTGCCAGCAGCAGGGATAACTATGGCTACACCTTC.